The entry below describes one T cell receptor beta chain. Peripheral blood came from all dose cohorts at three timepoints. In germline, CDR1 is SEHNR, CDR2 FQNEAQ (reference sequence). This CDR3 region has 17 residues. Trimming took 6 bases from V and 3 from J; bases not matched to a gene: 8. TCRdb's table, derived via immunoSEQ multiplex PCR, lists solely in-frame clones and lacks some. The table lists some 60,000 clones, approximately 90% of them singletons. This specimen comes from a study of OX40 agonist ivuxolimab in advanced cancers. Sequences were derived from CD4+ or CD8+ T cells sorted from blood, sampled in a trial of the OX40 agonist ivuxolimab. The chain recombines TRBV7-9 with TRBJ2-2; 12 bases are a match to TRBD2. The source of this sequence is an adult with an advanced solid tumor such as melanoma, head and neck, liver or kidney cancer. CDR3 amino acids: CASRTSGSWPYTGELFF. Written as DNA, the CDR3 is TGTGCCAGCAGGACTAGCGGGAGTTGGCCTTACACCGGGGAGCTGTTTTTT.